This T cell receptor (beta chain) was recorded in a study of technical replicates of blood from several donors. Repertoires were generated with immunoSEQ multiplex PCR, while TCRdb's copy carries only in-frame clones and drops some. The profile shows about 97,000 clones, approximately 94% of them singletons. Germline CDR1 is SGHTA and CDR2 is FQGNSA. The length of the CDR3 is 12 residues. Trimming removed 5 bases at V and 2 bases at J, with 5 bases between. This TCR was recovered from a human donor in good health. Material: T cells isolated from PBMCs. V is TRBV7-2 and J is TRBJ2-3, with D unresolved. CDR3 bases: TGTGCCAGCAGCGCGTTCACAGATACGCAGTATTTT. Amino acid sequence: CASSAFTDTQYF.